Listed here are 10 T cell receptor beta chains from one sample, sequenced in a study of blood T cells in healthy people across ages. PCR was performed a second time for about 7 to 11 cycles using a sample-barcoded 5' primer and a J-beta primer mix. In TCRdb, the 5' RACE reads were re-called with MiXCR into one record per CDR3 protein. The table has hundreds of thousands of distinct CDR3 sequences, roughly three fifths seen once. What was sequenced was blood. The receptors were gathered from a middle-aged man in good health.

The chain combines TRBV28 with TRBJ2-5; 8 nucleotides match TRBD2. CDR1 is MDHEN, CDR2 SYDVKM, per germline. V gave up 6 bases and J gave up 5 bases; unmatched junction bases: 8. The CDR3 length is 14 residues. The CDR3 DNA follows: TGTGCCAGCAGACGAGCGGGAGCGAGCGAGACCCAGTACTTC. As protein: CASRRAGASETQYF.

The V and J genes are TRBV6-1 and TRBJ2-1; TRBD1 matches at 8 bases. Germline V gene lookup returns CDR1 MNHNS and CDR2 SASEGT. V lost 5 bases, J lost 13 bases, and 16 bases stayed unmatched. The CDR3 is 15 amino acids. The chain's CDR3 is CASSPIPGGGQTQFF. Written as DNA, the CDR3 is TGTGCCAGCAGTCCGATACCAGGGGGCGGACAGACCCAGTTCTTC.

The chain is built from TRBV5-1 and TRBJ1-2; perhaps TRBD1 as D (5 bases). CDR1 and CDR2 from the germline V gene are SGHRS and YFSETQ. This CDR3 contains 15 residues. V was clipped by 0 bases and J by 1 base, with 10 bases between them. CDR3 coding DNA: TGCGCCAGCAGCTTGGGGGACGGGCGTAACTATGGCTACACCTTC. It yields the protein CASSLGDGRNYGYTF.

This clonotype was seen only once. The J gene is TRBJ2-1, the V gene TRBV28, with 9 positions matching TRBD2. The J call may be mistaken, given a closer DNA end match to TRBJ2-7. This CDR3 region has 16 residues. CDR1 is MDHEN and CDR2 is SYDVKM in the germline V gene. The DNA of the CDR3 is TGTGCCAGCAGTATGACTAGCGGAAGCTCCTACAATGAGCAGTACTTC. The encoded protein is CASSMTSGSSYNEQYF.

The J gene is TRBJ2-6, the V gene TRBV7-9, with 7 nucleotides matching TRBD2. CDR3 length equals 18 residues. Looked up from germline, CDR1 is SEHNR and CDR2 is FQNEAQ (reference sequence). Trimming removed 5 bases from V and 1 base from J; junction bases left unmatched: 11. In DNA, the CDR3 is TGTGCCAGCAGCCACCCGACTAGCCCCTGGTCTGGGGCCAACGTCCTGACTTTC. Amino acids: CASSHPTSPWSGANVLTF.

The gene calls are TRBV14 and TRBJ2-4, with D tentatively TRBD2 (5 bases). The DNA end lines up better with TRBJ2-7; the J call may be wrong. The CDR3 contains 17 residues. In germline, CDR1 is SGHDN, CDR2 FVKESK. Written as DNA, the CDR3 is TGTGCCAGCAGCCACCGACGTTGGGGTGATGAGGGATACGAGCAGTACTTC. Amino acids: CASSHRRWGDEGYEQYF.

This clonotype has more than one count but fewer than ten. V gene TRBV11-1 combines with J gene TRBJ2-7; maybe TRBD2 (6 bases). Germline assignment: CDR1 SGHAT and CDR2 FQDESV (reference sequence). The CDR3 runs 16 residues. V gave up 0 bases and J gave up 5 bases, with 17 bases separating them. The CDR3 nucleotides read TGTGCCAGCAGCTTAGCTCTGGGGACTCCCATAGACGAGCAGTACTTC. Amino acids: CASSLALGTPIDEQYF.

The rearrangement uses TRBV6-6 and TRBJ2-5, with TRBD2 matching 8 bases. The DNA end is a closer match to TRBJ2-7, so the J assignment may be wrong. The CDR3 covers 15 residues. The germline gives CDR1 MNHNY, CDR2 SVGAGI (reference sequence). The CDR3 DNA sequence: TGTGCCAGCAGCCCCCTGGCGGGAGGAATCCACGAGCAGTACTTC. The encoded protein is CASSPLAGGIHEQYF.

This clonotype was counted a few times. This chain links TRBV9 with TRBJ2-1, with TRBD2 matching 10 bases. CDR3 length: 15 residues. Germline trimming cut 0 bases from V and 6 bases from J; bases unmatched to any gene: 3. Germline V gives CDR1 SGDLS, CDR2 YYNGEE. CDR3: CASSVVSGGSNEQFF. DNA of the CDR3: TGTGCCAGCAGCGTAGTTAGCGGGGGGTCCAATGAGCAGTTCTTC.

This clonotype occurred a few times. The V gene is TRBV12-3 or TRBV12-4, the J gene TRBJ2-6, with TRBD2 as a possible D gene (6 bases). The CDR3 length is 18 residues. The V and J ends lost 5 bases and 1 base respectively, with 18 bases between them. The CDR3, as DNA: TGTGCCAGCAGTCTGGGGGACGGGGGAGGATCTGGGGCCAACGTCCTGACTTTC. Protein sequence: CASSLGDGGGSGANVLTF.